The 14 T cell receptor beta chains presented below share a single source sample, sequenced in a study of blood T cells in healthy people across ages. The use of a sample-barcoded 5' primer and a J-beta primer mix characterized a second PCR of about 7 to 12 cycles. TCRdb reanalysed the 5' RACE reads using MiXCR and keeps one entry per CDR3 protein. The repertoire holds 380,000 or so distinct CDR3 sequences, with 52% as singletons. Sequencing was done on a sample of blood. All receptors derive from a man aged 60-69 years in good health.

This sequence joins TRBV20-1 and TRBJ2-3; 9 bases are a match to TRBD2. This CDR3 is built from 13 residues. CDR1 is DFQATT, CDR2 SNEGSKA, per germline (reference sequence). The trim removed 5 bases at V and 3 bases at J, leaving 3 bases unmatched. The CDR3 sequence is CSAVSGGTDTQYF. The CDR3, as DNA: TGCAGTGCTGTTAGCGGGGGAACAGATACGCAGTATTTT.

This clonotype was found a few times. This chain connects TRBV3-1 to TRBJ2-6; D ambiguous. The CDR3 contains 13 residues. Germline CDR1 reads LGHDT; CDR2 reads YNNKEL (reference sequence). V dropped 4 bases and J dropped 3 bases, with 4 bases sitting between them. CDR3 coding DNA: TGTGCCAGCAGCCGGTATGGGGCCAACGTCCTGACTTTC. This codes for CASSRYGANVLTF.

The CDR3 spells CASSQEPSTNYGYTF. The CDR3 nucleotides are TGTGCCAGCAGCCAAGAGCCAAGTACTAACTATGGCTACACCTTC. The V and J genes are TRBV3-1 and TRBJ1-2; no reliable D call. The CDR3 spans 15 residues. V dropped 0 bases and J dropped 0 bases, with 8 bases sitting between them. Germline lookup yields CDR1 LGHDT and CDR2 YNNKEL (reference sequence).

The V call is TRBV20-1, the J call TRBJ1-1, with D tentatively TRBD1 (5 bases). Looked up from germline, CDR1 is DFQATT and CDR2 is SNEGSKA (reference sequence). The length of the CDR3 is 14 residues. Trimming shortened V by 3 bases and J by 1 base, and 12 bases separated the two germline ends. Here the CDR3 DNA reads TGCAGTGCTAGGCTAGGTGGGGCGAACACTGAAGCTTTCTTT. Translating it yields CSARLGGANTEAFF.

The CDR3 loop is CASTTGTGSYEQYF. CDR3 nucleotide sequence: TGTGCCAGCACCACCGGGACAGGCTCCTACGAGCAGTACTTC. The chain uses TRBV6-2 or TRBV6-3 and TRBJ2-7, with 8 bases fitting TRBD1. CDR3 length: 14 residues. Germline V gene sequence: CDR1 MNHEY, CDR2 SVGEGT. After removal of 7 bases from V and 0 bases from J, the junction contained 5 bases not matched to a gene.

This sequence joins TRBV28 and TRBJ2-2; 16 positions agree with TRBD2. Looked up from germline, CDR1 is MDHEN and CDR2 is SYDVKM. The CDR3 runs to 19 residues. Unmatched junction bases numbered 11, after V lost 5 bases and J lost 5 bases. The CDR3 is CASSPPGLAGGRGTGELFF. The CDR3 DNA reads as TGTGCCAGCAGTCCTCCGGGACTAGCGGGAGGGCGGGGAACCGGGGAGCTGTTTTTT.

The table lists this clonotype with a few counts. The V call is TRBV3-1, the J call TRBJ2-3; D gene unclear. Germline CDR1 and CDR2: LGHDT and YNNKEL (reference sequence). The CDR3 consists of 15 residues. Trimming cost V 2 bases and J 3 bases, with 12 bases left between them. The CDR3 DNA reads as TGTGCCAGCAGCCAAACCATTCACGGAACAGATACGCAGTATTTT. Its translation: CASSQTIHGTDTQYF.

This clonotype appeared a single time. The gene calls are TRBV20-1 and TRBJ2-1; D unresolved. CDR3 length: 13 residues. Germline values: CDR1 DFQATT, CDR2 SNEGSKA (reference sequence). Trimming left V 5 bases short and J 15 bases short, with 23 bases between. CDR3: CSASRDPGRVGFF. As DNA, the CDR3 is TGCAGTGCTTCTCGCGACCCCGGACGGGTAGGGTTCTTC.

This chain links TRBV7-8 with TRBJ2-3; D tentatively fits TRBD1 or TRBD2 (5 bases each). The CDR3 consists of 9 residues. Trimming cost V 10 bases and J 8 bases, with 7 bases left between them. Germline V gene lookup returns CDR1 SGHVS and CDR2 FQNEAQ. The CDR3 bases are TGTGCCACGGGGACTACGCAGTATTTT. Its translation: CATGTTQYF.

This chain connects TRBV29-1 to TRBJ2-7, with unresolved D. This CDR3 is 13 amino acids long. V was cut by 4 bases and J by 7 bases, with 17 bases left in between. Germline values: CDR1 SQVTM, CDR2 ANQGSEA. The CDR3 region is CSVVEPALGEQYF. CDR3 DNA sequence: TGCAGCGTTGTGGAGCCGGCGCTTGGAGAGCAGTACTTC.

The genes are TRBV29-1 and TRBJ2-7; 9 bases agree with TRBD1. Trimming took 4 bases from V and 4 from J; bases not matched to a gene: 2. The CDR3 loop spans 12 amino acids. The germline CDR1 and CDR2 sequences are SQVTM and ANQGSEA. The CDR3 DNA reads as TGCAGCGTTGGGGGACAGGGATACGAGCAGTACTTC. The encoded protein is CSVGGQGYEQYF.

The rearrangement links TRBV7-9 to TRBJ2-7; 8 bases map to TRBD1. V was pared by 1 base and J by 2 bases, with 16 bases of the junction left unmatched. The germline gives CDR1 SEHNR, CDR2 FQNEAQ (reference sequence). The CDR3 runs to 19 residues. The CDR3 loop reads CASSLGAGGASHLPYEQYF. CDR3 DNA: TGTGCCAGCAGCTTAGGGGCAGGGGGCGCTTCCCATCTGCCCTACGAGCAGTACTTC.

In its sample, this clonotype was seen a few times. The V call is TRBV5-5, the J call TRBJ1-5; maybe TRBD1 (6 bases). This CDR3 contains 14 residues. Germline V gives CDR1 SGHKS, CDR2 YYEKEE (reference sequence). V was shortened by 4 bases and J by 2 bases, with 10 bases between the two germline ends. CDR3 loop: CASSLPGGNQPQHF. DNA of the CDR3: TGTGCCAGCAGCCTGCCAGGGGGCAATCAGCCCCAGCATTTT.

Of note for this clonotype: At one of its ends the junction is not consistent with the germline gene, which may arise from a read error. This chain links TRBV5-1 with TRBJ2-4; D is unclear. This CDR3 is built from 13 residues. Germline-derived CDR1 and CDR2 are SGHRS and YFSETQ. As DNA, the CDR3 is TGCGCCAGCGGCTTGGATGGGGTAAACATTCAGTACTTC. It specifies CASGLDGVNIQYF.